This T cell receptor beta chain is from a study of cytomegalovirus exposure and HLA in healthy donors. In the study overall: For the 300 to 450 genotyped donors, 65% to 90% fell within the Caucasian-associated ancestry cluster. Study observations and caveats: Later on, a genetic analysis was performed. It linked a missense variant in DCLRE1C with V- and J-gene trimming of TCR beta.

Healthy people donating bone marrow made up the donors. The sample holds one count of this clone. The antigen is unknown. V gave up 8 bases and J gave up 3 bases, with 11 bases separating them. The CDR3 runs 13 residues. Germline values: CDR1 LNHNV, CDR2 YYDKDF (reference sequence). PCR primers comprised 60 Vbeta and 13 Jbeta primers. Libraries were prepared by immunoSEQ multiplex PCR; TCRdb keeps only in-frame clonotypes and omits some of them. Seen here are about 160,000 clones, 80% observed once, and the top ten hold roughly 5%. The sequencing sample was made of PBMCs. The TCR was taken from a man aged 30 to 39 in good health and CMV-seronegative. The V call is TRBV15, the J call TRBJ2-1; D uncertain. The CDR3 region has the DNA TGTGCCACCCAGACACCGTTCTACAATGAGCAGTTCTTC. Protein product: CATQTPFYNEQFF.